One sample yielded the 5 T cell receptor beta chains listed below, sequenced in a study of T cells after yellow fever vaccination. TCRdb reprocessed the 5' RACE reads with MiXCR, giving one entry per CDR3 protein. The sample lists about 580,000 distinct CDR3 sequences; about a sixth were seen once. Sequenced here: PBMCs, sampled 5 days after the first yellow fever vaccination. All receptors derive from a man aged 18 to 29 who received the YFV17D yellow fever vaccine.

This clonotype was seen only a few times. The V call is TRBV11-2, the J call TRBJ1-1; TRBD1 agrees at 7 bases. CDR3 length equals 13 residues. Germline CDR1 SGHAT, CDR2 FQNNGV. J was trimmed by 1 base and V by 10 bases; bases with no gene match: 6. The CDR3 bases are TGTGCCACCTCGGGACAGCCGAACACTGAAGCTTTCTTT. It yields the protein CATSGQPNTEAFF.

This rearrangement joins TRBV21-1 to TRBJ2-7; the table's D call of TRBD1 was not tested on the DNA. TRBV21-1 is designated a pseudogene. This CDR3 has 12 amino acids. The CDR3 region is CAGQGFYHEQYV. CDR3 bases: TGTGCCGGACAGGGGTTTTATCACGAGCAGTACGTC.

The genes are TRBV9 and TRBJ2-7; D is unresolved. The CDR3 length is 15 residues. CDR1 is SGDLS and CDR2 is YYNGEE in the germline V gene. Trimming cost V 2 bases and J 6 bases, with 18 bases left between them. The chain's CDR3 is CASSVGGEAAGEQYF. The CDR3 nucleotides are TGTGCCAGCAGCGTCGGCGGTGAGGCCGCCGGCGAGCAGTACTTC.

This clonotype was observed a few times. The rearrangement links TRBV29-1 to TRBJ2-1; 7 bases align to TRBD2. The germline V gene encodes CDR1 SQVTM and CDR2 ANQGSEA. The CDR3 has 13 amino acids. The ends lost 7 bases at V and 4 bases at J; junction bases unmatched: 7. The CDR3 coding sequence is TGCAGCGCTGGGGGGGTCGGGTACAATGAGCAGTTCTTC. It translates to CSAGGVGYNEQFF.

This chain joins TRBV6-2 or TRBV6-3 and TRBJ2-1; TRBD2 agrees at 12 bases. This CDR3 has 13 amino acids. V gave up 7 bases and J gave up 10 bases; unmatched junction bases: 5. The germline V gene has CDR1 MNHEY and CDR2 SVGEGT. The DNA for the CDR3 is TGTGCCAGCACCTCCGGACTAGCGGGGGAGCAGTTCTTC. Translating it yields CASTSGLAGEQFF.